Following are 15 T cell receptor beta chains from one sample sequenced in a study of cytomegalovirus exposure and HLA in healthy donors. PCR employed 60 Vbeta and 13 Jbeta primers. Libraries were prepared by immunoSEQ multiplex PCR; TCRdb keeps only in-frame clonotypes and omits some of them. This sample's table reports under 200,000 clones. The sample comprised PBMCs. These receptors were collected from a man aged 25 to 40 in good health and CMV-seronegative.

The gene calls are TRBV7-2 and TRBJ2-7; D gene unclear. The CDR3 length is 15 residues. The V end was cut by 1 base, the J end by 0 bases, with 10 bases between. From germline, CDR1 is SGHTA and CDR2 FQGNSA. CDR3 in amino acids: CASSLELLSSYEQYF. CDR3 sequence (DNA): TGTGCCAGCAGCTTAGAACTGTTGAGCTCCTACGAGCAGTACTTC.

The chain combines TRBV5-1 with TRBJ2-3; TRBD2 matches 9 bases. Trimming removed 3 bases from V and 1 base from J; junction bases left unmatched: 6. This CDR3 region has 16 residues. The germline V gene encodes CDR1 SGHRS and CDR2 YFSETQ. The CDR3 DNA follows: TGCGCCAGCAGCTCCTTCTTAGCGGGAGGCACAGATACGCAGTATTTT. Translated: CASSSFLAGGTDTQYF.

J is TRBJ2-1 and V is TRBV7-6, with TRBD2 matching over 13 bases. This CDR3 region has 16 residues. Germline V CDR1 and CDR2: SGHVS, FNYEAQ. Losses at the gene ends were 3 bases for V and 1 base for J; bases not matched to a gene: 0. DNA of the CDR3: TGTGCCAGCAGCTTGGGACTAGCGGGATCCTACAATGAGCAGTTCTTC. This translates into CASSLGLAGSYNEQFF.

V gene TRBV5-1 combines with J gene TRBJ2-1, with TRBD2 matching over 10 bases. With V trimmed by 4 bases and J by 11 bases, 3 bases remained unmatched. The CDR3 is made up of 12 amino acids. Looked up from germline, CDR1 is SGHRS and CDR2 is YFSETQ. The CDR3 coding sequence is TGCGCCAGCAGCCTAGCGGGAGATAAGCAGTTCTTC. Its protein product is CASSLAGDKQFF.

The gene calls are TRBV4-1 and TRBJ2-2; 9 positions agree with TRBD2. The CDR3 length is 16 residues. V lost 4 bases, J lost 3 bases, and 6 bases stayed unmatched. In germline, CDR1 is MGHRA, CDR2 YSYEKL. The CDR3 spells CASSPVAGEYTGELFF. In nucleotides, the CDR3 is TGCGCCAGCAGCCCCGTAGCGGGAGAGTACACCGGGGAGCTGTTTTTT.

V gene TRBV5-1 combines with J gene TRBJ1-1, with D uncertain. Germline CDR1 is SGHRS and CDR2 is YFSETQ. CDR3 length equals 17 residues. Trimming took 0 bases from V and 1 from J, leaving 16 bases between them. The CDR3 region has the DNA TGCGCCAGCAGCTTGGGGTGGATAGGAGGGAGGAACACTGAAGCTTTCTTT. It codes for CASSLGWIGGRNTEAFF.

The genes are TRBV14 and TRBJ1-1; D uncertain. The germline V gene encodes CDR1 SGHDN and CDR2 FVKESK. Trimming removed 3 bases at V and 5 bases at J, with 16 bases between. This CDR3 comprises 15 residues. The CDR3 here is CASSQAVRWSTEAFF. The DNA of the CDR3 is TGTGCCAGCAGCCAGGCAGTCAGGTGGTCTACTGAAGCTTTCTTT.

The chain links TRBV7-9 to TRBJ1-1, with D uncertain. The V end lost 1 base, the J end lost 2 bases, and 11 bases lay between the germline ends. CDR3 length: 15 residues. Germline V gene data show CDR1 as SEHNR and CDR2 as FQNEAQ (reference sequence). CDR3 in amino acids: CASSLGSGYNTEAFF. CDR3 in DNA: TGTGCCAGCAGCTTAGGGTCGGGGTATAACACTGAAGCTTTCTTT.

This rearrangement joins TRBV6-1 to TRBJ2-5; TRBD1 might be the D (6 bases). The CDR3 totals 15 residues. V lost 7 bases and J lost 4, with 19 bases in between. From germline, CDR1 is MNHNS and CDR2 SASEGT. CDR3 sequence: CASTSSRGMLETQYF. CDR3 DNA: TGTGCCAGCACCTCGTCCAGGGGTATGTTAGAGACCCAGTACTTC.

The gene calls are TRBV5-4 and TRBJ2-1; D perhaps matches TRBD2 (6 bases). CDR1 SGHNT and CDR2 YYREEE come from the germline V gene (reference sequence). The CDR3 is 16 amino acids. V was shortened by 6 bases and J by 3 bases, with 19 bases between the two germline ends. The CDR3 bases are TGTGCCAGCACCGTGGGTGGCGGGGCGATCTACAATGAGCAGTTCTTC. Protein sequence: CASTVGGGAIYNEQFF.

The rearrangement links TRBV18 to TRBJ1-1; D possibly corresponds to TRBD1 (6 bases). This CDR3 is built from 16 residues. Germline V lookup: CDR1 KGHSH, CDR2 LQKENI. V lost 1 base to trimming and J lost 5 bases, with 17 bases between them. The CDR3: CASSPRAGGALTEAFF. The CDR3 DNA is TGTGCCAGCTCACCACGGGCCGGGGGGGCGTTAACTGAAGCTTTCTTT. Together with reference TRBV18 and TRBJ1-1, the CDR3 gives the full variable domain: NAGVMQNPRHLVRRRGQEARLRCSPMKGHSHVYWYRQLPEEGLKFMVYLQKENIIDESGMPKERFSAEFPKEGPSILRIQQVVRGDSAAYFCASSPRAGGALTEAFFGQGTRLTVV.

The CDR3 sequence is CASSLLGQSNQPQHF. CDR3 in DNA: TGTGCCAGCAGCTTATTGGGACAGTCCAATCAGCCCCAGCATTTT. The rearrangement joins TRBV7-2 to TRBJ1-5; 7 bases agree with TRBD1. The CDR3 covers 15 residues. Germline V CDR1 and CDR2: SGHTA, FQGNSA. With 2 bases clipped from V and 3 bases from J, the junction kept 4 bases outside the gene matches.

V and J are TRBV19 and TRBJ2-1, with a weak D call TRBD2 (6 bases). Trimming took 5 bases from V and 9 from J, leaving 11 bases between them. Germline values: CDR1 LNHDA, CDR2 SQIVND (reference sequence). The CDR3 covers 12 residues. CDR3 amino acids: CASSHSEGEQFF. In nucleotides, the CDR3 is TGTGCCAGTAGTCATTCGGAGGGTGAGCAGTTCTTC.

The V and J genes are TRBV4-1 and TRBJ1-1; D gene unclear. The CDR3 covers 16 residues. V gave up 1 base and J gave up 2 bases, with 14 bases separating them. Germline assignment: CDR1 MGHRA and CDR2 YSYEKL. CDR3 DNA: TGCGCCAGCAGCCAAGTTCCTGTAGTGGGCAACACTGAAGCTTTCTTT. Its protein product is CASSQVPVVGNTEAFF.

The chain carries TRBV6-5 and TRBJ1-2; no clear D. With 6 bases removed from V and 2 bases from J, the gap between germline ends came to 13 bases. CDR3 length: 14 residues. Germline V gene sequence: CDR1 MNHEY, CDR2 SVGAGI. CDR3 bases: TGTGCCAGCAGGTTAGCCGGGATGAACTATGGCTACACCTTC. Its translation is CASRLAGMNYGYTF.